These 24 T cell receptor beta chains were all obtained from the same sample, sequenced in a study of cytomegalovirus exposure and HLA in healthy donors. The PCR had 60 Vbeta and 13 Jbeta primers. Assay used: immunoSEQ multiplex PCR; TCRdb lists only in-frame clones, some missing. The data show over 200,000 clones, roughly 90% seen once. Sequencing used PBMCs. The receptors were sampled from a woman younger than 35 in good health and CMV-seronegative.

This chain uses TRBV19 with TRBJ2-3; D remains ambiguous. V lost 11 bases and J 9 bases, leaving 33 bases between the germline ends. The CDR3 loop spans 17 amino acids. The germline CDR1 and CDR2 sequences are LNHDA and SQIVND (reference sequence). The CDR3, as DNA: TGTGCCGCTCGTAGTCTTCGACTTTCGATCCATCCGAACACGCAGTATTTT. As protein: CAARSLRLSIHPNTQYF.

The gene calls are TRBV18 and TRBJ1-5; D unresolved. V lost 0 bases and J 5 bases, leaving 8 bases between the germline ends. There are 14 residues in the CDR3. Germline CDR1 and CDR2: KGHSH and LQKENI. This chain's CDR3 is CASSPPGNDQPQHF. The CDR3, as DNA: TGTGCCAGCTCACCACCCGGGAATGATCAGCCCCAGCATTTT.

The gene calls are TRBV4-1 and TRBJ2-2; D is uncertain. This CDR3 contains 17 residues. Trimming removed 3 bases from V and 8 bases from J, with 22 bases in between. CDR1 is MGHRA and CDR2 is YSYEKL in the germline V gene. The CDR3 is CASSHSAPVMLRGELFF. The CDR3, as DNA: TGCGCCAGCAGCCACTCAGCCCCGGTTATGTTGAGGGGGGAGCTGTTTTTT.

The chain has TRBV6-5 and TRBJ2-5; D call uncertain. Germline V CDR1 and CDR2: MNHEY, SVGAGI. The CDR3 runs 13 residues. Deletions cut 4 bases from V and 7 bases from J, with 13 bases between. The CDR3 region is CASSSSVRGTQYF. The CDR3 DNA reads as TGTGCCAGCAGTTCCTCTGTCCGAGGGACCCAGTACTTC.

The gene calls are TRBV2 and TRBJ2-1; 9 bases are shared with TRBD1. Trimming at V came to 5 bases and at J to 3 bases, leaving 2 bases not matched to a gene. Germline V CDR1 and CDR2: SNHLY, FYNNEI. There are 14 residues in the CDR3. CDR3 amino acids: CASSRDRVYNEQFF. The CDR3 DNA reads TGTGCCAGCAGTCGGGACAGGGTCTACAATGAGCAGTTCTTC.

The V and J genes are TRBV7-2 and TRBJ2-7, with TRBD2 identical over 11 bases. The CDR3 length is 16 residues. The V gene's germline CDR1 is SGHTA and CDR2 FQGNSA. After removal of 5 bases from V and 0 bases from J, the junction contained 6 bases not matched to a gene. The CDR3 loop reads CASSPIGLAGSYEQYF. The CDR3 coding sequence is TGTGCCAGCAGCCCGATAGGACTAGCGGGCTCCTACGAGCAGTACTTC.

The rearrangement joins TRBV7-2 to TRBJ2-1; tentative D call: TRBD2 (6 bases). The length of the CDR3 is 15 residues. The V gene lost 11 bases and the J gene lost 5 bases, with 22 bases spanning the gap. Germline-derived CDR1 and CDR2 are SGHTA and FQGNSA. CDR3 DNA sequence: TGTGCCCTAGGAGGGGAAGCCGGGATAAACAATGAGCAGTTCTTC. It yields the protein CALGGEAGINNEQFF.

The chain combines TRBV5-1 with TRBJ2-7; the D gene is possibly TRBD1 (6 bases). The CDR3 length is 15 residues. With 4 bases removed from V and 0 bases from J, the gap between germline ends came to 14 bases. CDR1 is SGHRS and CDR2 is YFSETQ in the germline V gene. The CDR3 DNA sequence: TGCGCCAGCAGCACGTCAGGGGAAAACTCCTACGAGCAGTACTTC. This codes for CASSTSGENSYEQYF.

About this clone: The same CDR3 arises from other DNA sequences in this sample as well. The chain's CDR3 is CASSQDRVSGKSYEQYF. In nucleotides, the CDR3 is TGCGCCAGCAGCCAAGATCGTGTATCGGGAAAGTCCTACGAGCAGTACTTC. The chain carries TRBV4-3 and TRBJ2-7, with a possible D match to TRBD2 (5 bases). The CDR3 length is 17 residues. Per the germline V gene, CDR1 is LGHNA and CDR2 is YSLEER. V was cut by 0 bases and J by 1 base, with 16 bases left in between.

V gene TRBV27 combines with J gene TRBJ2-7; TRBD2 matches at 8 bases. CDR1 MNHEY and CDR2 SMNVEV come from the germline V gene (reference sequence). The CDR3 spans 16 residues. With V trimmed by 4 bases and J by 0 bases, 8 bases remained unmatched. The CDR3 bases are TGTGCCAGCAGTTCCTCGGCAGGGACTAGCTCCTACGAGCAGTACTTC. It specifies CASSSSAGTSSYEQYF.

The chain employs TRBV18 and TRBJ2-1; perhaps TRBD2 as D (6 bases). CDR1 is KGHSH, CDR2 LQKENI, per germline. The CDR3 loop spans 16 amino acids. The V and J ends lost 6 bases and 6 bases respectively, with 21 bases between them. The CDR3 coding sequence is TGTGCCAGCTCCTTAACACAAAGGGCGGGGATCAATGAGCAGTTCTTC. Its translation: CASSLTQRAGINEQFF.

The rearrangement links TRBV5-1 to TRBJ2-2, with TRBD1 as a possible D gene (5 bases). The CDR3 is made up of 15 amino acids. CDR1 is SGHRS and CDR2 is YFSETQ in the germline V gene. V lost 2 bases, J lost 6 bases, and 14 bases lay in between. DNA of the CDR3: TGCGCCAGCAGCTTTCAGGGTACACGGCCCGGGGAGCTGTTTTTT. Translation gives CASSFQGTRPGELFF.

The rearrangement uses TRBV2 and TRBJ2-2; 8 positions agree with TRBD2. The CDR3 sequence is 15 residues long. Germline V CDR1 and CDR2: SNHLY, FYNNEI. V was clipped by 6 bases and J by 2 bases; unmatched bases: 5. The CDR3 coding sequence is TGTGCCAGCAGGATACTAGCGGCAAACACCGGGGAGCTGTTTTTT. This gives the protein CASRILAANTGELFF.

The chain is built from TRBV6-1 and TRBJ2-2, with TRBD1 matching over 10 bases. Trimming removed 4 bases from V and 6 bases from J; junction bases left unmatched: 5. The CDR3 runs to 15 residues. Germline V lookup: CDR1 MNHNS, CDR2 SASEGT. The DNA of the CDR3 is TGTGCCAGCAGTGCAGGGACAGGGGTCTCCGGGGAGCTGTTTTTT. Protein product: CASSAGTGVSGELFF.

This chain connects TRBV9 to TRBJ2-7; the D is unclear. The CDR3 sequence is 13 residues long. Trimming stripped 4 bases from V and 6 bases from J, with 14 bases between. CDR1 and CDR2 from the germline V gene are SGDLS and YYNGEE. The CDR3 protein is CASSPEVGPEQYF. CDR3 bases: TGTGCCAGCAGCCCAGAGGTAGGTCCCGAGCAGTACTTC.

The chain is built from TRBV15 and TRBJ1-2, with a tentative D call TRBD1 (5 bases). V was pared by 11 bases and J by 4 bases, with 17 bases between. Germline CDR1 is LNHNV and CDR2 is YYDKDF (reference sequence). This CDR3 has 13 residues. The CDR3 region is CAVGTLGGYGYTF. CDR3 coding DNA: TGTGCCGTCGGGACCCTGGGAGGCTATGGCTACACCTTC.

The chain recombines TRBV27 with TRBJ1-2; D call uncertain. CDR1 and CDR2 from the germline V gene are MNHEY and SMNVEV (reference sequence). The ends were cut back, 2 bases at V and 11 bases at J, with 15 bases in the middle. The CDR3 consists of 13 residues. DNA of the CDR3: TGTGCCAGCAGTTTAACGGGAGTCTCTTTTTACACCTTC. Protein product: CASSLTGVSFYTF.

CDR3 region: CASSPRLAGGHDEQFF. The CDR3 nucleotides read TGTGCCAGCTCACCAAGGCTAGCGGGAGGGCATGATGAGCAGTTCTTC. The V and J genes are TRBV18 and TRBJ2-1, with 12 bases fitting TRBD2. The junction had 7 bases not matched to a gene; V was cut back by 2 bases and J by 8 bases. The CDR3 has 16 amino acids. Per germline, CDR1 KGHSH and CDR2 LQKENI.

The chain joins TRBV23-1 to TRBJ1-2; D uncertain. TRBV23-1 is an open reading frame whose function is uncertain. The CDR3 is made up of 13 amino acids. V was cut by 7 bases and J by 9 bases, with 18 bases left in between. The CDR3 DNA sequence: TGCGCCAGCACCATCCCAGATCGGGTATGCTACACCTTC. It specifies CASTIPDRVCYTF.

This clone was found once. The chain is built from TRBV10-3 and TRBJ1-1; 10 bases match TRBD1. CDR1 is ENHRY, CDR2 SYGVKD, per germline. Trimming removed 2 bases from V and 5 bases from J; junction bases left unmatched: 5. The CDR3 covers 15 residues. The chain's CDR3 is CAISEQGQGGTEAFF. The CDR3 DNA is TGTGCCATCAGTGAGCAAGGACAGGGGGGAACTGAAGCTTTCTTT.

Only one count was recorded for this clone. The chain joins TRBV5-6 to TRBJ1-1; tentatively, D is TRBD1 (6 bases). This CDR3 has 14 amino acids. Trimming took 3 bases from V and 0 from J, leaving 9 bases between them. Germline V gene lookup returns CDR1 SGHDT and CDR2 YYEEEE. The CDR3 DNA sequence: TGTGCCAGCAGCTATGGACAGTTGAACACTGAAGCTTTCTTT. This encodes CASSYGQLNTEAFF.

The rearrangement links TRBV6-1 to TRBJ1-2; D gene unclear. Trimming removed 0 bases from V and 4 bases from J, with 12 bases in between. This CDR3 is built from 15 residues. CDR1 and CDR2 from the germline V gene are MNHNS and SASEGT. CDR3 protein: CASSEAGGESYGYTF. CDR3 in DNA: TGTGCCAGCAGTGAAGCGGGCGGGGAAAGCTATGGCTACACCTTC.

J is TRBJ2-7 and V is TRBV30; 11 nucleotides align to TRBD2. With V trimmed by 4 bases and J by 0 bases, 8 bases remained unmatched. CDR1 is GTSNPN, CDR2 SVGIG, per germline (reference sequence). The CDR3 is 16 amino acids. In DNA, the CDR3 is TGTGCCTGGAATCGGCTAGCGGGAGGTTCCTCCTACGAGCAGTACTTC. Amino acids: CAWNRLAGGSSYEQYF.

The chain uses TRBV15 and TRBJ1-3; no clear D. CDR1 and CDR2 (germline): LNHNV, YYDKDF (reference sequence). V was clipped by 5 bases and J by 0 bases, with 5 bases between them. The CDR3 has 13 amino acids. The CDR3 DNA follows: TGTGCCACCAGCTTTAGCTCTGGAAACACCATATATTTT. Its protein is CATSFSSGNTIYF.